These 20 T cell receptor beta chains originate from one sample sequenced in a study of blood T cell repertoires in COVID-19. Only in-frame clones appear in the TCRdb table, and some are missing; sequencing was by immunoSEQ multiplex PCR. This table has about 280,000 clones, 85% appearing once. The material sequenced was PBMCs or T cells enriched from blood (not recorded which). The receptor set was obtained from a woman in her 50s who had recovered from COVID-19.

There are a few counts of this clone. At the DNA level, this CDR3 is encoded by other sequences in the same sample as well. This chain connects TRBV29-1 to TRBJ1-2; D remains ambiguous. The germline V gene has CDR1 SQVTM and CDR2 ANQGSEA. V lost 5 bases and J 3 bases, leaving 7 bases between the germline ends. This CDR3 is 11 amino acids long. The CDR3 DNA follows: TGCAGCGTTCCCGGGGACTATGGCTACACCTTC. Translating it yields CSVPGDYGYTF.

The chain recombines TRBV3-1 (or the pseudogene TRBV3-2) with TRBJ1-5; D is unresolved. V lost 0 bases to trimming and J lost 3 bases, with 3 bases between them. The CDR3 is 13 amino acids. The germline V gene encodes CDR1 LGHDT and CDR2 YNNKEL (reference sequence). The CDR3 protein is CASSQDINQPQHF. The CDR3 nucleotides are TGTGCCAGCAGCCAAGATATCAATCAGCCCCAGCATTTT.

This clone has a handful of counts. The rearrangement joins TRBV9 to TRBJ2-1, with TRBD2 identical over 9 bases. The CDR3 totals 15 residues. The germline V gene has CDR1 SGDLS and CDR2 YYNGEE. Germline trimming cut 4 bases from V and 6 bases from J; bases unmatched to any gene: 8. Here the CDR3 DNA reads TGTGCCAGCAGCCTTCGTGGGACTAGCTCCAATGAGCAGTTCTTC. Its translation is CASSLRGTSSNEQFF.

The chain joins TRBV18 to TRBJ1-5; D gene unclear. The CDR3 sequence is 16 residues long. The V end was cut by 3 bases, the J end by 0 bases, with 12 bases between. The germline V gene has CDR1 KGHSH and CDR2 LQKENI. CDR3 sequence reads: CASSPGPGNSNQPQHF. CDR3 DNA: TGTGCCAGCTCACCGGGTCCGGGAAATAGCAATCAGCCCCAGCATTTT.

DNA for the CDR3: TGCAGCGCGAAGCTATACGCTGGGGGGGTTGGCTATGGCTACACCTTC. Protein sequence: CSAKLYAGGVGYGYTF. This sequence joins TRBV29-1 and TRBJ1-2, with a tentative D call TRBD1 (5 bases). This CDR3 region has 16 residues. Germline V gene lookup returns CDR1 SQVTM and CDR2 ANQGSEA. V lost 7 bases, J lost 4 bases, and 25 bases lay in between.

The rearrangement links TRBV6-5 to TRBJ2-7; D is undetermined. Germline V gene lookup returns CDR1 MNHEY and CDR2 SVGAGI. The CDR3 spans 12 residues. V was clipped by 0 bases and J by 5 bases, with 5 bases between them. DNA of the CDR3: TGTGCCAGCAGTTACTCCCCTAACGAGCAGTACTTC. Translating gives CASSYSPNEQYF.

The gene calls are TRBV11-2 and TRBJ2-5; the match to TRBD2 covers 11 bases. The CDR3 has 17 residues. Germline CDR1 is SGHAT and CDR2 is FQNNGV. V lost 2 bases to trimming and J lost 5 bases; unmatched junction nucleotides: 10. This chain's CDR3 is CASSLRVAGGLRETQYF. CDR3 in DNA: TGTGCCAGCAGCTTAAGAGTAGCGGGAGGGCTGCGGGAGACCCAGTACTTC.

The chain has TRBV15 and TRBJ1-4; D uncertain. The ends were cut back, 1 base at V and 5 bases at J, with 8 bases in the middle. The germline gives CDR1 LNHNV, CDR2 YYDKDF (reference sequence). The CDR3 is 14 residues long. DNA for the CDR3: TGTGCCACCAGCAGAGCGGCGGAGAATGAAAAACTGTTTTTT. Translating it yields CATSRAAENEKLFF.

Only one count was recorded for this clone. The chain carries TRBV29-1 and TRBJ2-2, with D tentatively TRBD1 (6 bases). The ends were cut back, 4 bases at V and 2 bases at J, with 17 bases in the middle. The CDR3 extends over 16 amino acids. Germline V gene sequence: CDR1 SQVTM, CDR2 ANQGSEA. The CDR3 coding sequence is TGCAGCGTTGTCGGACAGTCGATAGTTAACACCGGGGAGCTGTTTTTT. Translating it yields CSVVGQSIVNTGELFF.

This sequence joins TRBV20-1 and TRBJ2-3; possibly TRBD1 for D (5 bases). CDR3 length: 14 amino acids. Germline V gene sequence: CDR1 DFQATT, CDR2 SNEGSKA (reference sequence). Trimming pared 3 bases from V and 0 bases from J, leaving 10 bases between. The CDR3 coding sequence is TGCAGTGCTAGTGTAGGGGTGAGCACAGATACGCAGTATTTT. Its translation is CSASVGVSTDTQYF.

The rearrangement uses TRBV7-8 and TRBJ2-5; TRBD1 agrees at 7 bases. Trimming took 5 bases from V and 1 from J; bases not matched to a gene: 4. From germline, CDR1 is SGHVS and CDR2 FQNEAQ. The CDR3 has 14 residues. The CDR3 coding sequence is TGTGCCAGCAGCCCGAGGGACAGCCAAGAGACCCAGTACTTC. Amino acid sequence: CASSPRDSQETQYF.

CDR3 sequence: CASSLAEAYTQYF. The CDR3 bases are TGTGCCAGCAGTTTAGCGGAGGCCTATACGCAGTATTTT. The J gene is TRBJ2-3, the V gene TRBV12-3 or TRBV12-4; tentative D call: TRBD2 (5 bases). The CDR3 is 13 amino acids. The V end was cut by 0 bases, the J end by 7 bases, with 8 bases between.

This CDR3 reads CASSISTLNEQFF. DNA for the CDR3: TGTGCCAGTAGTATATCTACCCTCAATGAGCAGTTCTTC. The V gene is TRBV19, the J gene TRBJ2-1; D is uncertain. V lost 2 bases and J 6 bases, leaving 8 bases between the germline ends. Per germline, CDR1 LNHDA and CDR2 SQIVND (reference sequence). The length of the CDR3 is 13 residues.

This rearrangement joins TRBV18 to TRBJ2-2; 10 bases map to TRBD1. Germline CDR1 is KGHSH and CDR2 is LQKENI. V lost 6 bases, J lost 4 bases, and 2 bases stayed unmatched. CDR3 length: 14 residues. The chain's CDR3 is CASSRDRGTGELFF. Written as DNA, the CDR3 is TGTGCCAGCTCCAGGGACAGGGGCACCGGGGAGCTGTTTTTT.

The gene calls are TRBV4-3 and TRBJ1-5, with TRBD1 matching over 8 bases. The ends lost 0 bases at V and 5 bases at J; junction bases unmatched: 9. Germline CDR1 and CDR2: LGHNA and YSLEER. The length of the CDR3 is 17 residues. The CDR3 DNA reads as TGCGCCAGCAGCCAAGAGGTTGCAGGGGGCTCGGATCAGCCCCAGCATTTT. This codes for CASSQEVAGGSDQPQHF.

The rearrangement joins TRBV6-5 to TRBJ1-6; TRBD1 is a possible D gene (6 bases). Deletions cut 9 bases from V and 6 bases from J, with 15 bases between. The CDR3 spans 14 residues. Germline V gene sequence: CDR1 MNHEY, CDR2 SVGAGI. CDR3 in amino acids: CASARTAPNSPLHF. The CDR3 nucleotides are TGTGCCAGTGCCCGGACAGCGCCTAATTCACCCCTCCACTTT.

The V and J genes are TRBV3-1 (or the pseudogene TRBV3-2) and TRBJ2-5; D not resolved. CDR1 is LGHDT and CDR2 is YNNKEL in the germline V gene (reference sequence). V lost 1 base, J lost 5 bases, and 5 bases lay in between. The CDR3 is 12 residues long. The CDR3 loop is CASSQARETQYF. Written as DNA, the CDR3 is TGTGCCAGCAGCCAAGCGAGGGAGACCCAGTACTTC.

The rearrangement links TRBV6-5 to TRBJ2-1; 15 bases match TRBD2. The CDR3 is 15 residues long. After removal of 2 bases from V and 7 bases from J, the junction contained 0 bases not matched to a gene. In germline, CDR1 is MNHEY, CDR2 SVGAGI. CDR3: CASSYGTSGRNEQFF. The DNA for the CDR3 is TGTGCCAGCAGTTACGGGACTAGCGGGAGGAATGAGCAGTTCTTC.

The sample holds a few counts of this clone. The chain combines TRBV19 with TRBJ2-7; no firm D call. CDR3 length: 15 residues. V was cut by 4 bases and J by 2 bases, with 15 bases left in between. The germline V gene has CDR1 LNHDA and CDR2 SQIVND (reference sequence). Written as DNA, the CDR3 is TGTGCCAGTAGTAGCGCCAGCCTGGGCCCCTACGAGCAGTACTTC. This translates into CASSSASLGPYEQYF. The full variable domain, in which reference TRBV19 and TRBJ2-7 provide the parts outside the CDR3, is DGGITQSPKYLFRKEGQNVTLSCEQNLNHDAMYWYRQDPGQGLRLIYYSQIVNDFQKGDIAEGYSVSREKKESFPLTVTSAQKNPTAFYLCASSSASLGPYEQYFGPGTRLTVT.

The chain recombines TRBV7-2 with TRBJ2-2; the D gene is possibly TRBD1 (6 bases). CDR3 length: 15 amino acids. The germline V gene has CDR1 SGHTA and CDR2 FQGNSA. Trimming shortened V by 8 bases and J by 0 bases, and 13 bases separated the two germline ends. The CDR3, as DNA: TGTGCCAGCGAATCCGGGACAACGAACACCGGGGAGCTGTTTTTT. It yields the protein CASESGTTNTGELFF. The variable domain in full, with the rest retrieved from reference TRBV7-2 and TRBJ2-2, is GAGVSQSPSNKVTEKGKDVELRCDPISGHTALYWYRQSLGQGLEFLIYFQGNSAPDKSGLPSDRFSAERTGGSVSTLTIQRTQQEDSAVYLCASESGTTNTGELFFGEGSRLTVL.